The present T cell receptor (beta chain) was sequenced within a study of blood T cell repertoires in COVID-19. V lost 4 bases and J lost 7, with 20 bases in between. CDR1 MNHEY and CDR2 SMNVEV come from the germline V gene (reference sequence). The CDR3 is 17 amino acids. Sequencing used immunoSEQ multiplex PCR; TCRdb keeps in-frame clones, though not all of them. Of more than 250,000 clones listed, approximately 85% are singletons. The receptor comes from a man aged 50 to 60 with active or convalescent COVID-19. J is TRBJ1-6 and V is TRBV27, with D maybe TRBD1 (5 bases). The material sequenced was peripheral blood. Here the CDR3 reads CASSYNPPGLSNSPLHF. CDR3 DNA sequence: TGTGCCAGCAGTTACAACCCCCCAGGGTTGTCCAATTCACCCCTCCACTTT.